This T cell receptor beta chain was sequenced in a study of T cells in Graves' hyperthyroidism and ophthalmopathy. Germline CDR1 reads SGHNT; CDR2 reads YYREEE (reference sequence). The CDR3 length is 14 residues. The V gene end was trimmed by 6 bases and the J gene end by 0 bases; junction bases not matched to a gene: 5. Researchers took RNA transcripts and amplified the TCR beta CDR3 regions from them. The TCR CDR3 first-round RT-PCR relied on the HTBI primer set. TCRdb analysed the multiplex PCR reads with MiXCR anew, one entry per CDR3 protein. The data show a few hundred thousand distinct CDR3 sequences, around a sixth seen once. Isolation of PBMCs was performed on around 9.4 ml fresh peripheral blood.

This rearrangement joins TRBV5-4 to TRBJ2-7; 8 nucleotides match TRBD1. The clonotype originates from a young man with Graves' ophthalmopathy. Specimen: blood. Written as DNA, the CDR3 is TGTGCCAGCAACTCAGGGGGCGTCTCCTACGAGCAGTACTTC. Residues: CASNSGGVSYEQYF. The entire variable domain, with the rest obtained from reference TRBV5-4 and TRBJ2-7, is as follows: ETGVTQSPTHLIKTRGQQVTLRCSSQSGHNTVSWYQQALGQGPQFIFQYYREEENGRGNFPPRFSGLQFPNYSSELNVNALELDDSALYLCASNSGGVSYEQYFGPGTRLTVT.